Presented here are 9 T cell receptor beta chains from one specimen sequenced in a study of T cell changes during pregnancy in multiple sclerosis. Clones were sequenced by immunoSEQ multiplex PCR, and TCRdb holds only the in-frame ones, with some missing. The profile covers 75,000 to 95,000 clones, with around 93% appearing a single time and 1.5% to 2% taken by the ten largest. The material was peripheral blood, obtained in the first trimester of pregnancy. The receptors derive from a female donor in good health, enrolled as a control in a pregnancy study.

The chain's CDR3 is CASSQDLNTDTQYF. In DNA form, the CDR3 reads TGCGCCAGCAGCCAAGACCTAAACACAGATACGCAGTATTTT. The chain couples TRBV4-3 to TRBJ2-3; D uncertain. The CDR3 has 14 residues. Germline-derived CDR1 and CDR2 are LGHNA and YSLEER. Trimming left V 0 bases short and J 2 bases short, with 6 bases between.

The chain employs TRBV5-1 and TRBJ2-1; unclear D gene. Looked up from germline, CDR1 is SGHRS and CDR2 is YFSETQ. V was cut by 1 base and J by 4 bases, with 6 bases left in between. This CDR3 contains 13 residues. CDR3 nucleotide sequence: TGCGCCAGCAGCTTGAACGGGTACAATGAGCAGTTCTTC. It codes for CASSLNGYNEQFF.

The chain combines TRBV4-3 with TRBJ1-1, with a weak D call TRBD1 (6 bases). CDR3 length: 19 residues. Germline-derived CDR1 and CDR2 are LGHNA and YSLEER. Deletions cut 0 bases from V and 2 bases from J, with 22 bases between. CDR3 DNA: TGCGCCAGCAGCCAAGATAGAGCTTCGACAGGACAAGGAAACACTGAAGCTTTCTTT. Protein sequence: CASSQDRASTGQGNTEAFF.

CDR3 bases: TGTGCCACCAGCAGACCTCACCGGGCAGATACGCAGTATTTT. Amino acid sequence: CATSRPHRADTQYF. This chain joins TRBV15 and TRBJ2-3; D unresolved. V gave up 2 bases and J gave up 4 bases, with 10 bases separating them. This CDR3 is 14 amino acids long. Germline V gene data show CDR1 as LNHNV and CDR2 as YYDKDF (reference sequence).

The CDR3 sequence is CASSLGDRGQETQYF. The CDR3 DNA follows: TGTGCCAGCAGCTTAGGAGACAGGGGCCAAGAGACCCAGTACTTC. The chain joins TRBV7-9 to TRBJ2-5; 8 nucleotides line up with TRBD1. CDR3 length equals 15 residues. Germline V CDR1 and CDR2: SEHNR, FQNEAQ (reference sequence). Trimming took 1 base from V and 1 from J; bases not matched to a gene: 2.

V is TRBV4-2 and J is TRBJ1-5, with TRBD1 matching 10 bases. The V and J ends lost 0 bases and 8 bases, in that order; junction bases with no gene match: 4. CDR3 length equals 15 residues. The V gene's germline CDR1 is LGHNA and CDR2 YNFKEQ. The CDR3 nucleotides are TGTGCCAGCAGCCAAGACGGGGACAGGGGAGAGCCCCAGCATTTT. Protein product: CASSQDGDRGEPQHF.

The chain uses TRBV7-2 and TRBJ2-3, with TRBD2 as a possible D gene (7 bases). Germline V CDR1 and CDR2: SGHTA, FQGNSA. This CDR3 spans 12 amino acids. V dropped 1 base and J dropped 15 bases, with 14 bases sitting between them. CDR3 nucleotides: TGTGCCAGCAGCTTAGGTGGCGGGGGCCTATATTTT. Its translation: CASSLGGGGLYF. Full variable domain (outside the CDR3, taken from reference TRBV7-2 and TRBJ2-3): GAGVSQSPSNKVTEKGKDVELRCDPISGHTALYWYRQSLGQGLEFLIYFQGNSAPDKSGLPSDRFSAERTGGSVSTLTIQRTQQEDSAVYLCASSLGGGGLYFGPGTRLTVL.

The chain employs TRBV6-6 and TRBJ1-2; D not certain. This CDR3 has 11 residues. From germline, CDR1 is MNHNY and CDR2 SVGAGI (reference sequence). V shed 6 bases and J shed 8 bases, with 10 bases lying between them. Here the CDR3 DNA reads TGTGCCAGCAGCCTAGCGGGGGGCTACACCTTC. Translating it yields CASSLAGGYTF.

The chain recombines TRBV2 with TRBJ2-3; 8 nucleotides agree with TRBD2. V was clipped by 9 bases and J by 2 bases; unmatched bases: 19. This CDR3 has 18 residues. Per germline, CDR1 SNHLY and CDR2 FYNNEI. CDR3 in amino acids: CASIASRSGGLLTDTQYF. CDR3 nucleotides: TGTGCCAGTATAGCGTCCCGAAGCGGGGGCCTCCTCACAGATACGCAGTATTTT. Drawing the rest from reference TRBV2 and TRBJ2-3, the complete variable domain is EPEVTQTPSHQVTQMGQEVILRCVPISNHLYFYWYRQILGQKVEFLVSFYNNEISEKSEIFDDQFSVERPDGSNFTLKIRSTKLEDSAMYFCASIASRSGGLLTDTQYFGPGTRLTVL.